This is a list of T cell receptor beta chains from one sample in a study of response to subunit inactivated influenza vaccine. TCRdb reprocessed the RT-PCR reads with MiXCR, giving one entry per CDR3 protein. The table records 530,000 or so distinct CDR3 sequences, 12% of them present only once. The sample in question was PBMCs from blood, obtained on the day of vaccination. Receptors were obtained from a man aged 50-59 years who received an inactivated influenza vaccine. The CDR3 runs from the conserved cysteine through the conserved F or W. D genes are given only for firm matches. The listing skips clone size in some rows; elsewhere it reads once, few, many or a size class.

d_gene	j_gene	abundance	v_gene	CDR3nt	CDR3aa
.	TRBJ1-1	few	TRBV20-1	TGCAGTGCTAGAGATCAGGGCCCTGAAGCTTTCTTT	CSARDQGPEAFF
TRBD2	TRBJ2-1	.	TRBV15	TGTGCCACCAGCAGAGGCTTAGCGGGAGGGTACAATGAGCAGTTCTTC	CATSRGLAGGYNEQFF
TRBD1	TRBJ1-4	few	TRBV5-6	TGTGCCAGCAGCACCGGACAGGGGGTGTTGGAAAAACTGTTTTTT	CASSTGQGVLEKLFF
.	TRBJ2-1	few	TRBV7-2	TGTGCCAGCAGCTTAGGACCAGCCAATGAGCAGTTCTTC	CASSLGPANEQFF
.	TRBJ2-2	many	TRBV4-2	TGTGCCAGCAGCCATGTATACCGGGGCACCGGGGAGCTGTTTTTT	CASSHVYRGTGELFF
TRBD1	TRBJ2-7	few	TRBV6-2/TRBV6-3	TGTGCCAGCAGACCTCAGGGGGCGGAATCCTACGAGCAGTACTTC	CASRPQGAESYEQYF
.	TRBJ2-2	many	TRBV15	TGTGCCACCAGCAGACAGGGCCTGAACACCGGGGAGCTGTTTTTT	CATSRQGLNTGELFF
.	TRBJ1-2	.	TRBV12-3/TRBV12-4	TGTGCCAGCACGCAGGGACCGAGCGATAACTATGGCTACACCTTC	CASTQGPSDNYGYTF
TRBD2	TRBJ2-7	.	TRBV20-1	TGCAGTGCTAGAGACCCCGTGACTAGCGAGTACGAGCAGTACTTC	CSARDPVTSEYEQYF
.	TRBJ2-1	.	TRBV18	TGTGCCAGCTCGGGGAAGTCCTACAATGAGCAGTTCTTC	CASSGKSYNEQFF
TRBD2	TRBJ2-3	many	TRBV12-3/TRBV12-4	TGTGCCAGCAGCCCGAGCGGGAGAACGGCGCAGTATTTT	CASSPSGRTAQYF
.	TRBJ2-1	.	TRBV20-1	TGCAGTGGTGGGACTTTCTACAATGAGCAGTTCTTC	CSGGTFYNEQFF
.	TRBJ2-2	few	TRBV6-2/TRBV6-3	TGTGCCAGCAACCCGGGGGTGAACACCGGGGAGCTGTTTTTT	CASNPGVNTGELFF
.	TRBJ2-7	.	TRBV20-1	TGCAGTGCTAGAGATCGTGGGGAGGGGGGATACGAGCAGTACTTC	CSARDRGEGGYEQYF
.	TRBJ2-1	.	TRBV29-1	TGCAGCGTCGACCGCGCCGGCAACAATGAGCAGTTCTTC	CSVDRAGNNEQFF
TRBD2	TRBJ2-7	.	TRBV2	TGTGCCAGCAAGGCGGGGGAACTCTACGAGCAGTACTTC	CASKAGELYEQYF
.	TRBJ1-3	many	TRBV12-3/TRBV12-4	TGTGCCAGCAGTTTTACTTCGACCATATATTTT	CASSFTSTIYF
TRBD2	TRBJ2-7	.	TRBV3-1	TGTGCCAGCAGGGGACTAGCGGAATACGAGCAGTACTTC	CASRGLAEYEQYF
TRBD2	TRBJ2-1	few	TRBV12-3/TRBV12-4	TGTGCCAGCAGTTTACGGACTAGCGGGAGCAATGAGCAGTTCTTC	CASSLRTSGSNEQFF
.	TRBJ1-6	.	TRBV4-3	TGCGCCAGCAGCCACGACGTGGTCATCTATAATTCACCCCTCCACTTT	CASSHDVVIYNSPLHF
TRBD2	TRBJ2-1	.	TRBV18	TGTGCCAGCTCACCGCCGGGACTAGGGGGAAATGAGCAGTTCTTC	CASSPPGLGGNEQFF
.	TRBJ2-2	many	TRBV7-2	TGTGCCAGCAGCCTTAACAGGGCTGGCACCGGGGAGCTGTTTTTT	CASSLNRAGTGELFF